The 14 T cell receptor beta chains below all came from one sample that was sequenced in a study of cytomegalovirus exposure and HLA in healthy donors. It was with 60 Vbeta and 13 Jbeta primers that the PCR ran. The method was immunoSEQ multiplex PCR; TCRdb's version includes in-frame clones alone and lacks a portion of them. Seen in this sample are about 170,000 clones; the ten most common clones hold less than 0.95%. Sequenced material: PBMCs. These receptors all come from a woman aged 18-30 years in good health and CMV-seropositive.

The gene calls are TRBV9 and TRBJ2-7; TRBD2 matches 9 bases. Germline trimming cut 4 bases from V and 2 bases from J; bases unmatched to any gene: 10. This CDR3 region has 16 residues. Germline-derived CDR1 and CDR2 are SGDLS and YYNGEE. CDR3 sequence: CASSPRGTSQTYEQYF. Written as DNA, the CDR3 is TGTGCCAGCAGCCCCAGAGGGACTAGCCAGACCTACGAGCAGTACTTC.

This rearrangement joins TRBV19 to TRBJ1-3; TRBD1 matches at 7 bases. The CDR3 loop spans 14 amino acids. The junction had 8 bases not matched to a gene; V was cut back by 10 bases and J by 2 bases. The V gene's germline CDR1 is LNHDA and CDR2 SQIVND (reference sequence). This CDR3 reads CATKTGTAGNTIYF. CDR3 DNA sequence: TGTGCCACCAAAACCGGGACAGCTGGAAACACCATATATTTT.

The chain employs TRBV5-5 and TRBJ1-4; 11 nucleotides align to TRBD1. Germline CDR1 is SGHKS and CDR2 is YYEKEE (reference sequence). This CDR3 is 14 amino acids long. Trimming at V came to 0 bases and at J to 13 bases, leaving 5 bases not matched to a gene. Written as DNA, the CDR3 is TGTGCCAGCAGCTTGGTGGTTGGGACAGGGGGACTGTTTTTT. Residues: CASSLVVGTGGLFF.

V usage is TRBV4-3 and J usage is TRBJ1-1; weak D call: TRBD1 (5 bases). CDR1 LGHNA and CDR2 YSLEER come from the germline V gene. The CDR3 runs 15 residues. V was shortened by 1 base and J by 2 bases, with 11 bases between the two germline ends. CDR3 nucleotide sequence: TGCGCCAGCAGCCAAGTGCCCCAGGGAAACACTGAAGCTTTCTTT. Protein: CASSQVPQGNTEAFF.

This chain uses TRBV19 with TRBJ2-5, with 9 bases that match TRBD1. The closer fit of TRBJ2-7 to the DNA end suggests the J call may be wrong. CDR3 size: 15 residues. Per the germline V gene, CDR1 is LNHDA and CDR2 is SQIVND (reference sequence). As DNA, the CDR3 is TGTGCCAGTAGTAGCCCGGGACAGGGTACCTACGAGCAGTACTTC. Protein: CASSSPGQGTYEQYF.

The rearrangement joins TRBV6-1 to TRBJ1-4; the D gene is possibly TRBD1 (5 bases). CDR1 and CDR2 (germline): MNHNS, SASEGT. The V end was cut by 6 bases, the J end by 4 bases, with 15 bases between. This CDR3 comprises 15 residues. CDR3: CASSGGRSGNEKLFF. In DNA, the CDR3 is TGTGCCAGCAGCGGGGGTCGGTCGGGTAATGAAAAACTGTTTTTT.

This rearrangement joins TRBV4-1 to TRBJ2-3, with D uncertain. From germline, CDR1 is MGHRA and CDR2 YSYEKL. Trimming cost V 0 bases and J 4 bases, with 8 bases left between them. CDR3 length equals 14 residues. The CDR3 DNA is TGCGCCAGCAGCCAAGATGTCCGGTCAGATACGCAGTATTTT. This encodes CASSQDVRSDTQYF.

The CDR3 coding sequence is TGTGCCAGCAGCTTAGCGGGTGGGGGACTAGCGGCTTACAATGAGCAGTTCTTC. Its translation: CASSLAGGGLAAYNEQFF. V gene TRBV7-6 combines with J gene TRBJ2-1; the match to TRBD2 covers 11 bases. This CDR3 region has 18 residues. In germline, CDR1 is SGHVS, CDR2 FNYEAQ. Trimming at V came to 0 bases and at J to 4 bases, leaving 8 bases not matched to a gene.

The J gene is TRBJ1-2, the V gene TRBV30; tentatively, D is TRBD1 (6 bases). The germline V gene encodes CDR1 GTSNPN and CDR2 SVGIG (reference sequence). This CDR3 has 13 amino acids. V was trimmed by 7 bases and J by 4 bases, leaving 16 bases between them. The CDR3, as DNA: TGTGCCTTGACAGGCCCTCTAGTCTATGGCTACACCTTC. Residues: CALTGPLVYGYTF. Full variable domain (outside the CDR3, taken from reference TRBV30 and TRBJ1-2): SQTIHQWPATLVQPVGSPLSLECTVEGTSNPNLYWYRQAAGRGLQLLFYSVGIGQISSEVPQNLSASRPQDRQFILSSKKLLLSDSGFYLCALTGPLVYGYTFGSGTRLTVV.

This chain links TRBV5-1 with TRBJ2-1, with D perhaps matching TRBD2 (7 bases). Deletions cut 1 base from V and 10 bases from J, with 18 bases between. Germline V CDR1 and CDR2: SGHRS, YFSETQ. The CDR3 has 15 residues. CDR3 residues: CASSLTGGGTEEQFF. The CDR3 nucleotides are TGCGCCAGCAGCTTGACTGGCGGGGGCACGGAGGAGCAGTTCTTC.

The CDR3 region is CASSPGGAREGQPQHF. The CDR3, as DNA: TGTGCCAGCAGCCCGGGGGGGGCGCGGGAAGGTCAGCCCCAGCATTTT. This sequence joins TRBV7-9 and TRBJ1-5; weak D call: TRBD1 (6 bases). Trimming pared 5 bases from V and 6 bases from J, leaving 20 bases between. In germline, CDR1 is SEHNR, CDR2 FQNEAQ (reference sequence). This CDR3 is 16 amino acids long.

The J gene is TRBJ1-2, the V gene TRBV2; D may be TRBD1 (5 bases). The germline V gene encodes CDR1 SNHLY and CDR2 FYNNEI. The CDR3 loop spans 12 amino acids. Trimming stripped 6 bases from V and 7 bases from J, with 12 bases between. CDR3 sequence (DNA): TGTGCCAGCAGGGGGCAGGGAAGTGGCTACACCTTC. The encoded protein is CASRGQGSGYTF. Looking up the rest from reference TRBV2 and TRBJ1-2 gives the full variable domain: EPEVTQTPSHQVTQMGQEVILRCVPISNHLYFYWYRQILGQKVEFLVSFYNNEISEKSEIFDDQFSVERPDGSNFTLKIRSTKLEDSAMYFCASRGQGSGYTFGSGTRLTVV.

The chain couples TRBV7-9 to TRBJ1-5; D call uncertain. Germline V gene lookup returns CDR1 SEHNR and CDR2 FQNEAQ (reference sequence). The V gene lost 6 bases and the J gene lost 7 bases, with 10 bases spanning the gap. This CDR3 has 12 amino acids. The CDR3 coding sequence is TGTGCCAGCAGTCAGACGGGGCAGCCCCAGCATTTT. This translates into CASSQTGQPQHF.

The J gene is TRBJ2-7, the V gene TRBV14; 7 positions match TRBD1. Per the germline V gene, CDR1 is SGHDN and CDR2 is FVKESK. The CDR3 length is 15 residues. Trimming removed 6 bases from V and 0 bases from J; junction bases left unmatched: 8. Here the CDR3 reads CASSLDRSSSYEQYF. The CDR3 DNA reads TGTGCCAGCAGTCTGGACAGGAGTAGCTCCTACGAGCAGTACTTC.